The 6 T cell receptor beta chains below come from one sample, sequenced in a study of spatial heterogeneity in lung cancer. The time point is: blood at routine non-recurrence follow-up after resection. TCRdb re-called the 5' RACE reads through MiXCR, storing one row per CDR3 protein. The sample records roughly 71,000 distinct CDR3 sequences, around 8.9% being singletons. Material: PBMCs, obtained at follow-up. The receptor set was obtained from a female donor with early-stage non-small cell lung cancer.

This clonotype was seen ten or more times. J is TRBJ1-5 and V is TRBV7-9, with 7 bases aligning to TRBD1. Germline V gives CDR1 SEHNR, CDR2 FQNEAQ (reference sequence). The CDR3 loop spans 16 amino acids. The V gene end was trimmed by 4 bases and the J gene end by 7 bases; junction bases not matched to a gene: 13. The CDR3: CASSSTDRDHFQPQHF. The CDR3 nucleotides read TGTGCCAGCAGCTCGACCGACAGGGACCATTTCCAGCCCCAGCATTTT.

In this sample, this clonotype turned up many times. V usage is TRBV7-2 and J usage is TRBJ1-5, with unresolved D. The germline CDR1 and CDR2 sequences are SGHTA and FQGNSA. The CDR3 spans 14 residues. V was trimmed by 5 bases and J by 9 bases, leaving 17 bases between them. DNA for the CDR3: TGTGCCAGCAGCCTCGACCCTAGGCCTCGGCCCCAGCATTTT. Protein: CASSLDPRPRPQHF.

The table lists this clonotype with many counts. This chain joins TRBV28 and TRBJ1-5; TRBD1 agrees at 9 bases. The CDR3 length is 14 residues. From germline, CDR1 is MDHEN and CDR2 SYDVKM. The ends lost 2 bases at V and 6 bases at J; junction bases unmatched: 2. The CDR3 reads CASSLTGGVQPQHF. The CDR3 DNA sequence: TGTGCCAGCAGTTTAACAGGGGGCGTTCAGCCCCAGCATTTT.

This clonotype was detected only a few times. V is TRBV10-3 and J is TRBJ2-7; tentatively, D is TRBD2 (5 bases). Trimming left V 3 bases short and J 3 bases short, with 6 bases between. Germline V gene sequence: CDR1 ENHRY, CDR2 SYGVKD. This CDR3 is 12 amino acids long. This chain's CDR3 is CAISDGLYEQYF. DNA for the CDR3: TGTGCCATCAGTGACGGACTCTACGAGCAGTACTTC.

This clonotype was detected a few times. This rearrangement joins TRBV6-2 or TRBV6-3 to TRBJ1-1; D might be TRBD1 (5 bases). The CDR3 length is 12 residues. CDR1 and CDR2 from the germline V gene are MNHEY and SVGEGT. V lost 5 bases and J lost 8, with 12 bases in between. The CDR3 spells CASSAIQEEAFF. CDR3 bases: TGTGCCAGCAGTGCCATACAGGAGGAAGCTTTCTTT.

This clonotype has ten or more counts. The chain joins TRBV11-2 to TRBJ2-2; TRBD2 is a possible D gene (5 bases). This CDR3 region has 13 residues. Germline values: CDR1 SGHAT, CDR2 FQNNGV. V was clipped by 0 bases and J by 13 bases, with 12 bases between them. The CDR3 nucleotides are TGTGCCAGCAGCTTAGAACGAGTGGGAGTGCTGTTTTTT. Its translation is CASSLERVGVLFF.